Following are 2 T cell receptor beta chains from one sample sequenced in a study of blood T cell repertoires in COVID-19. Some clones are missing from TCRdb's copy, which holds only in-frame ones; the method was immunoSEQ multiplex PCR. The sample carries about 310,000 clones, over 75% recorded once. The specimen sequenced was peripheral blood. These receptors all stem from a man aged 45-65 years with active or convalescent COVID-19.

This chain links TRBV28 with TRBJ1-1; D is ambiguous. The CDR3 loop spans 15 amino acids. The V gene lost 7 bases and the J gene lost 1 base, with 16 bases spanning the gap. Germline V lookup: CDR1 MDHEN, CDR2 SYDVKM. The CDR3 region is CASTAFPGGNTEAFF. The CDR3 region has the DNA TGTGCCAGCACCGCATTCCCGGGTGGGAACACTGAAGCTTTCTTT.

V usage is TRBV7-2 and J usage is TRBJ1-5, with 10 bases aligning to TRBD1. CDR1 and CDR2 (germline): SGHTA, FQGNSA. This CDR3 spans 15 amino acids. Trimming at V came to 5 bases and at J to 4 bases, leaving 5 bases not matched to a gene. The CDR3 spells CASSPMDRGNQPQHF. CDR3 sequence (DNA): TGTGCCAGCAGCCCGATGGACAGGGGGAATCAGCCCCAGCATTTT.